These 27 T cell receptor beta chains share one sample of origin, sequenced in a study of blood T cell repertoires in COVID-19. The repertoire was sequenced with immunoSEQ multiplex PCR; TCRdb's copy has only in-frame clones and lacks some. The data show some 100,000 clones, roughly four fifths seen once. Sequencing was carried out using peripheral blood. The receptors come from a man in his fifties or sixties with acute or convalescent COVID-19.

This clone was seen a few times. The V call is TRBV4-2, the J call TRBJ2-7, with D maybe TRBD1 (5 bases). The germline V gene has CDR1 LGHNA and CDR2 YNFKEQ. Trimming shortened V by 0 bases and J by 3 bases, and 12 bases separated the two germline ends. The length of the CDR3 is 15 residues. This chain's CDR3 is CASSQEVGQGYEQYF. CDR3 bases: TGTGCCAGCAGCCAAGAAGTAGGTCAGGGCTACGAGCAGTACTTC.

CDR3: CASSFSFRNEQFF. CDR3 coding DNA: TGTGCCAGCAGCTTCAGTTTTCGCAATGAGCAGTTCTTC. The V call is TRBV5-4, the J call TRBJ2-1; D remains unclear. Germline CDR1 reads SGHNT; CDR2 reads YYREEE (reference sequence). This CDR3 is built from 13 residues. Trimming took off 2 bases at V and 6 bases at J, with 9 bases between the two ends.

The chain couples TRBV19 to TRBJ1-2, with 9 bases that match TRBD1. Per the germline V gene, CDR1 is LNHDA and CDR2 is SQIVND (reference sequence). The CDR3 extends over 17 amino acids. V dropped 4 bases and J dropped 2; count of bases not matched to a gene: 11. In DNA form, the CDR3 reads TGTGCCAGTAGTAAGGGGGTCGGACAGGGGACCAACTATGGCTACACCTTC. It is translated as CASSKGVGQGTNYGYTF.

V usage is TRBV11-2 and J usage is TRBJ2-3, with 12 positions matching TRBD2. J lost 8 bases, V lost 5 bases, and 11 bases had no gene match. Germline CDR1 SGHAT, CDR2 FQNNGV. This CDR3 contains 16 residues. The CDR3 DNA reads as TGTGCCAGCAGCCCAGGACTAGCGGGGAGGGCAGGTACGCAGTATTTT. Translating gives CASSPGLAGRAGTQYF.

As concerns this clone: An end of the junction does not agree with germline; a read error may underlie this. The rearrangement uses TRBV6-1 and TRBJ1-5; unclear D gene. The CDR3 runs 15 residues. The germline V gene encodes CDR1 MNHNS and CDR2 SASEGT. The CDR3 coding sequence is TGTGCCAGCAGTGACCTCAGGTTAAGCAGTCAGCCCCAGCATTTT. This codes for CASSDLRLSSQPQHF.

V is TRBV27 and J is TRBJ2-4, with D unresolved. The CDR3 length is 14 residues. Trimming took 6 bases from V and 0 from J, leaving 9 bases between them. CDR1 is MNHEY and CDR2 is SMNVEV in the germline V gene (reference sequence). CDR3 region: CASRQTGAKNIQYF. CDR3 in DNA: TGTGCCAGCAGGCAGACGGGAGCCAAAAACATTCAGTACTTC.

The gene calls are TRBV10-2 and TRBJ2-3, with 10 nucleotides matching TRBD2. Per germline, CDR1 WSHSY and CDR2 SAAADI. The CDR3 extends over 18 amino acids. V trimming: 0 bases; J trimming: 2 bases; junction bases outside the gene matches: 8. The CDR3 here is CASSESPAGGLFTDTQYF. As DNA, the CDR3 is TGCGCCAGCAGTGAGTCTCCAGCGGGGGGGCTATTCACAGATACGCAGTATTTT.

V usage is TRBV4-1 and J usage is TRBJ1-1; TRBD1 matches 10 bases. The CDR3 is made up of 18 amino acids. Trimming at V came to 2 bases and at J to 0 bases, leaving 9 bases not matched to a gene. Germline V CDR1 and CDR2: MGHRA, YSYEKL. The DNA of the CDR3 is TGCGCCAGCAGCCAAACCCGGGACAGGGGCCGAATGAACACTGAAGCTTTCTTT. Protein product: CASSQTRDRGRMNTEAFF.

The chain has TRBV6-2 or TRBV6-3 and TRBJ1-1; TRBD1 is a possible D gene (6 bases). This CDR3 is 14 amino acids long. Per germline, CDR1 MNHEY and CDR2 SVGEGT. Deletions cut 5 bases from V and 2 bases from J, with 12 bases between. CDR3 loop: CASSQGGFNTEAFF. CDR3 coding DNA: TGTGCCAGCAGTCAAGGGGGTTTCAACACTGAAGCTTTCTTT.

This clone was detected only once. CDR3 nucleotides: TGTGCCAGCAGTTTCGGGAGTCGGGGTGAAAAACTGTTTTTT. Encoded protein: CASSFGSRGEKLFF. This chain joins TRBV27 and TRBJ1-4; D gene ambiguous. Germline CDR1 MNHEY, CDR2 SMNVEV (reference sequence). The CDR3 is made up of 14 amino acids. Between the trimmed V and J ends, which lost 3 bases and 7 bases, there was a span of 12 bases.

V and J are TRBV6-5 and TRBJ2-7; D may be TRBD1 (5 bases). Trimming pared 4 bases from V and 3 bases from J, leaving 10 bases between. The V gene's germline CDR1 is MNHEY and CDR2 SVGAGI. CDR3 size: 13 residues. The CDR3 sequence is CASSWGRDYEQYF. The CDR3 DNA is TGTGCCAGCAGTTGGGGCAGAGACTACGAGCAGTACTTC.

This rearrangement joins TRBV6-6 to TRBJ1-5; tentative D call: TRBD1 (5 bases). CDR1 is MNHNY and CDR2 is SVGAGI in the germline V gene (reference sequence). There are 14 residues in the CDR3. V was trimmed by 6 bases and J by 4 bases, leaving 13 bases between them. CDR3 nucleotide sequence: TGTGCCAGCAGCCTCGACAGACCGAATCAGCCCCAGCATTTT. Translating gives CASSLDRPNQPQHF.

This chain joins TRBV10-2 and TRBJ2-1; D possibly corresponds to TRBD2 (6 bases). Trimming took 1 base from V and 9 from J, leaving 7 bases between them. The CDR3 is 12 residues long. CDR1 is WSHSY and CDR2 is SAAADI in the germline V gene. CDR3 loop: CASSEWGGEQFF. CDR3 bases: TGCGCCAGCAGTGAGTGGGGAGGTGAGCAGTTCTTC.

This clone has a single count. This sequence joins TRBV9 and TRBJ1-6; D possibly corresponds to TRBD1 (6 bases). Germline V gives CDR1 SGDLS, CDR2 YYNGEE. The CDR3 totals 17 residues. V lost 0 bases to trimming and J lost 0 bases, with 10 bases between them. The CDR3 loop reads CASSVEDSSSYNSPLHF. The DNA for the CDR3 is TGTGCCAGCAGCGTAGAGGACAGTAGCTCCTATAATTCACCCCTCCACTTT.

This clone has a single count. J is TRBJ1-1 and V is TRBV5-1; a weak D match, TRBD1 (5 bases). Per germline, CDR1 SGHRS and CDR2 YFSETQ. The CDR3 has 14 residues. Trimming shortened V by 2 bases and J by 5 bases, and 13 bases separated the two germline ends. The CDR3 sequence is CASSFFTGGTEAFF. The CDR3 coding sequence is TGCGCCAGCAGCTTCTTCACCGGGGGTACTGAAGCTTTCTTT.

This rearrangement joins TRBV2 to TRBJ2-7; TRBD2 is a possible D gene (6 bases). This CDR3 has 14 residues. From germline, CDR1 is SNHLY and CDR2 FYNNEI. Trimming took off 5 bases at V and 2 bases at J, with 13 bases between the two ends. CDR3 sequence (DNA): TGTGCCAGCAGTCCAAGGGTAGCGGCCTACGAGCAGTACTTC. Translating gives CASSPRVAAYEQYF.

The chain links TRBV7-3 to TRBJ2-3; D perhaps matches TRBD2 (5 bases). The V end was cut by 2 bases, the J end by 1 base, with 10 bases between. The CDR3 is 15 amino acids. Germline CDR1 is SGHTA and CDR2 is FQGTGA. This CDR3 reads CASSLEGIGTDTQYF. The CDR3 DNA sequence: TGTGCCAGCAGCTTAGAGGGTATTGGCACAGATACGCAGTATTTT.

This clone came up many times. The V gene is TRBV27, the J gene TRBJ1-5; D ambiguous. With 8 bases removed from V and 0 bases from J, the gap between germline ends came to 11 bases. Per the germline V gene, CDR1 is MNHEY and CDR2 is SMNVEV (reference sequence). The CDR3 extends over 14 amino acids. CDR3 protein: CASPWRASNQPQHF. In nucleotides, the CDR3 is TGTGCCAGCCCCTGGAGGGCTAGCAATCAGCCCCAGCATTTT.

The V and J genes are TRBV29-1 and TRBJ2-1, with a tentative D call TRBD1 (6 bases). V lost 4 bases and J lost 5, with 9 bases in between. Per the germline V gene, CDR1 is SQVTM and CDR2 is ANQGSEA. The CDR3 has 12 residues. The CDR3 loop reads CSVGAGDNEQFF. The DNA of the CDR3 is TGCAGCGTTGGTGCAGGGGACAATGAGCAGTTCTTC.

The rearrangement joins TRBV27 to TRBJ1-1, with a tentative D call TRBD1 (5 bases). Trimming left V 6 bases short and J 5 bases short, with 13 bases between. Germline assignment: CDR1 MNHEY and CDR2 SMNVEV (reference sequence). The CDR3 covers 13 residues. The CDR3 region is CASRGMGGTEAFF. The CDR3 region has the DNA TGTGCCAGCAGGGGCATGGGGGGGACTGAAGCTTTCTTT.

The V call is TRBV2, the J call TRBJ2-5, with 10 bases that match TRBD1. Germline lookup yields CDR1 SNHLY and CDR2 FYNNEI. V lost 1 base to trimming and J lost 7 bases; unmatched junction nucleotides: 6. This CDR3 spans 15 amino acids. In DNA form, the CDR3 reads TGTGCCAGCAGTGAAGTCCGGGACAGGGGCGGGACCCAGTACTTC. This gives the protein CASSEVRDRGGTQYF.

The chain joins TRBV3-1 (or the pseudogene TRBV3-2) to TRBJ2-1; the match to TRBD1 covers 9 bases. The CDR3 is made up of 15 amino acids. The junction had 7 bases not matched to a gene; V was cut back by 1 base and J by 9 bases. Germline V gives CDR1 LGHDT, CDR2 YNNKEL (reference sequence). The CDR3 sequence is CASSQAGTGIGEQFF. The CDR3 nucleotides are TGTGCCAGCAGCCAAGCGGGGACAGGGATAGGTGAGCAGTTCTTC.

This chain joins TRBV19 and TRBJ2-5; D call uncertain. Between the trimmed V and J ends, which lost 1 base and 5 bases, there was a span of 5 bases. This CDR3 is 12 amino acids long. Germline CDR1 and CDR2: LNHDA and SQIVND (reference sequence). CDR3 bases: TGTGCCAGTAGTATAGGTCGGGAGACCCAGTACTTC. Its protein is CASSIGRETQYF.

The chain combines TRBV2 with TRBJ2-2, with TRBD2 matching 11 bases. Germline V CDR1 and CDR2: SNHLY, FYNNEI. The J segment lost 2 bases and the V segment lost 4 bases, leaving 3 bases of the junction unmatched. The CDR3 consists of 16 residues. This CDR3 is CASSASGGTNTGELFF. The CDR3 DNA is TGTGCCAGCAGTGCTAGCGGGGGGACAAACACCGGGGAGCTGTTTTTT. Full variable domain (outside the CDR3, taken from reference TRBV2 and TRBJ2-2): EPEVTQTPSHQVTQMGQEVILRCVPISNHLYFYWYRQILGQKVEFLVSFYNNEISEKSEIFDDQFSVERPDGSNFTLKIRSTKLEDSAMYFCASSASGGTNTGELFFGEGSRLTVL.

The chain joins TRBV19 to TRBJ1-6; no clear D. The CDR3 totals 17 residues. CDR1 is LNHDA, CDR2 SQIVND, per germline (reference sequence). Trimming removed 1 base from V and 0 bases from J, with 10 bases in between. In nucleotides, the CDR3 is TGTGCCAGTAGTATAGCCGGGAGAAGCTCCTATAATTCACCCCTCCACTTT. Translating it yields CASSIAGRSSYNSPLHF.

This chain joins TRBV19 and TRBJ1-4; D is undetermined. Trimming pared 5 bases from V and 2 bases from J, leaving 12 bases between. The germline CDR1 and CDR2 sequences are LNHDA and SQIVND (reference sequence). The CDR3 has 15 residues. The CDR3 DNA reads as TGTGCCAGTAGTGGGAGGGCCATGACTAATGAAAAACTGTTTTTT. Translation: CASSGRAMTNEKLFF.

This chain uses TRBV3-1 (or the pseudogene TRBV3-2) with TRBJ2-5; TRBD1 agrees at 8 bases. The length of the CDR3 is 15 residues. J was trimmed by 0 bases and V by 4 bases; bases with no gene match: 4. Germline V gives CDR1 LGHDT, CDR2 YNNKEL (reference sequence). Here the CDR3 reads CASSPTGVHQETQYF. DNA of the CDR3: TGTGCCAGCAGCCCGACAGGGGTCCACCAAGAGACCCAGTACTTC.